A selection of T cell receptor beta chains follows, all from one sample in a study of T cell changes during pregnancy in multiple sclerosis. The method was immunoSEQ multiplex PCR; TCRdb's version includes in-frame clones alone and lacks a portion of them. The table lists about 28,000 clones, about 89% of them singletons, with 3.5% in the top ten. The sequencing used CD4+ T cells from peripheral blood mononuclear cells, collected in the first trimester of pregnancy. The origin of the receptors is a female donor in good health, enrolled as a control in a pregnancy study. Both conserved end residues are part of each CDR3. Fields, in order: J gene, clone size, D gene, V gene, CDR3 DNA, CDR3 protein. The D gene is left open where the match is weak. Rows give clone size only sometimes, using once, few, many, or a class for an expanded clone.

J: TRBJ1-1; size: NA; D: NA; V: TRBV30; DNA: TGTGCCTGGAGTGTAGGGGGAGAAGTATTTTTT; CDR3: CAWSVGGEVFF
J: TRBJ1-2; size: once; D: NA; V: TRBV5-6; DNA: TGTGCCAGCAGCTTTACGAGGCGCGGAGGCTACACCTTC; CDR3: CASSFTRRGGYTF
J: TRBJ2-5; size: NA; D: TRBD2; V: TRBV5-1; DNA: TGCGCCAGCAGCTTGCGGCGGGGGGCCAAAGAGACCCAGTACTTC; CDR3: CASSLRRGAKETQYF
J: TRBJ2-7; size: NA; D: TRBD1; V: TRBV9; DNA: TGTGCCAGCAGCGTAGATGAGACAGGGGTTTACGAGCAGTACTTC; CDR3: CASSVDETGVYEQYF
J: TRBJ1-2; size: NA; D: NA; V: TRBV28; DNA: TGTGCCAGCAGTTTACTAGCAGGGGCCGCACTGGGCTACACCTTC; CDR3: CASSLLAGAALGYTF
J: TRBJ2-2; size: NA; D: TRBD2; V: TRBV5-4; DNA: TGTGCCAGCAGCCCGGGAGGGGGGGGGAACACCGGGGAGCTGTTTTTT; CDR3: CASSPGGGGNTGELFF
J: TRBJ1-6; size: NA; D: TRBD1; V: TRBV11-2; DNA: TGTGCCAGCAGCTTAGTGGTCGGGACAGGGGAAACACCCCTCCACTTT; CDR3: CASSLVVGTGETPLHF
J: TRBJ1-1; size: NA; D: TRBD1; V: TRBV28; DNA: TGTGCCAGCCTCGGACAGGGGAGGGTGCGCACTGAAGCTTTCTTT; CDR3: CASLGQGRVRTEAFF
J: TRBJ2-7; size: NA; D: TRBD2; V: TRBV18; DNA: TGTGCCAGCTCACCAGGGGCTAGCGGGACCTACGAGCAGTACTTC; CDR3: CASSPGASGTYEQYF
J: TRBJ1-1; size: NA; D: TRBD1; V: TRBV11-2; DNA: TGTGCCAGCAGCTCTTTACAGGGGCTGGGGACTGAAGCTTTCTTT; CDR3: CASSSLQGLGTEAFF
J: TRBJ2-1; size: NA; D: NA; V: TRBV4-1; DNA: TGCGCCAGCAGCCAAGTTGGGCTCAGCTCCTACAATGAGCAGTTCTTC; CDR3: CASSQVGLSSYNEQFF
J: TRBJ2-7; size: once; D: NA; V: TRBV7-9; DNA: TGTGCCAGCAGCCCAACGGGAGTAAACGAGCAGTACTTC; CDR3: CASSPTGVNEQYF
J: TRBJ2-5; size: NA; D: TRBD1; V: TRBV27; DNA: TGTGCCAGCAGTAATTCAGGGGGCGGGACCCAGTACTTC; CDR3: CASSNSGGGTQYF
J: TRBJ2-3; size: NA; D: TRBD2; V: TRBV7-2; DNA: TGTGCCAGCCAAGGACTAGCGGGCCCCCGGGGAGATACGCAGTATTTT; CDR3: CASQGLAGPRGDTQYF
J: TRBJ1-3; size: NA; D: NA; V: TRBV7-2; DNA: TGTGCCAGCAGCTTAGCTCCGAGGGGGTCTGGAAACACCATATATTTT; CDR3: CASSLAPRGSGNTIYF
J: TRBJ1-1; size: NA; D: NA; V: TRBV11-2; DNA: TGTGCCAGCAGCTTAGTGAAGGGGAACTCTACTGAAGCTTTCTTT; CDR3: CASSLVKGNSTEAFF
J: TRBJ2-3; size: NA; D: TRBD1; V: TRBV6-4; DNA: TGTGCCAGCAGTGAAACAGGGGGCACAGATACGCAGTATTTT; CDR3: CASSETGGTDTQYF
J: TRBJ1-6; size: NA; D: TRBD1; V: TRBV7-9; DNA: TGTGCCAGCAGCCAAACGACAGGGCGGGATTCACCCCTCCACTTT; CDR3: CASSQTTGRDSPLHF
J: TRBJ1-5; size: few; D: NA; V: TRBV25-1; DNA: TGTGCCAGCACCTTCCACCCCACCCGGACAGAGAGCAATCAGCCCCAGCATTTT; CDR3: CASTFHPTRTESNQPQHF
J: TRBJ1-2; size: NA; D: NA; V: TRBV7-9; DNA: TGTGCCAGCAGCCCCTCGACAGGAGTCTATGGCTACACCTTC; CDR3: CASSPSTGVYGYTF
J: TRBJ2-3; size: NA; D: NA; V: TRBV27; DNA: TGTGCCAGCAGTTTTCAGGGGGATACGCAGTATTTT; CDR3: CASSFQGDTQYF
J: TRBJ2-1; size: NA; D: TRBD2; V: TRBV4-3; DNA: TGCGCCAGCAGCCAAGGGGAGCTAGCGGGATTGAATGAGCAGTTCTTC; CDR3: CASSQGELAGLNEQFF
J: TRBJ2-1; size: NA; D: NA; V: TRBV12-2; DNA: TGTGCAAGTCGCCCCCCCGTCAGCGTATACAATGAGCAGTTCTTC; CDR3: CASRPPVSVYNEQFF
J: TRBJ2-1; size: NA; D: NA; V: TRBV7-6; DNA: TGTGCCAGCAGCTTACTTGGTCAGGGTATCGATGAGCAGTTCTTC; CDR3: CASSLLGQGIDEQFF
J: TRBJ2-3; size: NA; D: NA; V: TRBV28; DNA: TGTGCCAGCAGACCTTTTGGGGGACTCAACACAGATACGCAGTATTTT; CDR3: CASRPFGGLNTDTQYF
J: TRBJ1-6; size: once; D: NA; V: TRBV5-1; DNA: TGCGCCAGCAGCTTAACAGGATATAATTCACCCCTCCACTTT; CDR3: CASSLTGYNSPLHF
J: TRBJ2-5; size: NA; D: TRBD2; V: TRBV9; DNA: TGTGCCAGCAGCCTTAACAGCGGGAGAGTTCAAGAGACCCAGTACTTC; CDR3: CASSLNSGRVQETQYF
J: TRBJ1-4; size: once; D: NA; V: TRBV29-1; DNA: TGCAGCGTCCTACTTGCAACTAATGAAAAACTGTTTTTT; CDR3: CSVLLATNEKLFF
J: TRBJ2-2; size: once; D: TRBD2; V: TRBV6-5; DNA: TGTGCCAGCAGTTACGGCGGGAGGGCCTTCGGGGAGCTGTTTTTT; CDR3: CASSYGGRAFGELFF
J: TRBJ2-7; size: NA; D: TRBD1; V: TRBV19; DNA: TGTGCCAGTAAAGGGACAGACCAGGGACCCTACGAGCAGTACTTC; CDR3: CASKGTDQGPYEQYF
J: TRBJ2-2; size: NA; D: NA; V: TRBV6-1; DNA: TGTGCCAGCATCCTTGACGGGATCACCGGGGAGCTGTTTTTT; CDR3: CASILDGITGELFF
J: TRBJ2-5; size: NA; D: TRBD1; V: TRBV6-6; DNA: TGTGCCAGCAGTCAGGGGGCGGGTGAGACCCAGTACTTC; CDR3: CASSQGAGETQYF
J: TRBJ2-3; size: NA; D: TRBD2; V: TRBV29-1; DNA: TGCAGCGTCGGCGCGGGGGGCCGAACAGATACGCAGTATTTT; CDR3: CSVGAGGRTDTQYF
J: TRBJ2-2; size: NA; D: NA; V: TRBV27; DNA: TGTGCCAGCAGTTTATTCAGGGATGGCGGGGAGCTGTTTTTT; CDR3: CASSLFRDGGELFF
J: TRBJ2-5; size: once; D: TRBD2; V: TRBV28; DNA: TGTGCCAGCAGCCCCCCTGCGGGGGTTCGGTACTTC; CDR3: CASSPPAGVRYF
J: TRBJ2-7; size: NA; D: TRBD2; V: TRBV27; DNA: TGTGCCAGCTCACTAGCGGGGGCCAGCTACGAGCAGTACTTC; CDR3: CASSLAGASYEQYF
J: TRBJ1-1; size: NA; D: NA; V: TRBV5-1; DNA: TGCGCCAGCAGCTTGCGCGGGGTCACTGAAGCTTTCTTT; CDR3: CASSLRGVTEAFF
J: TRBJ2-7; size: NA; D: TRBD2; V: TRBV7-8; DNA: TGTGCCAGCAGCTTATCGACTGGGGGGACTAGCGGGGGCGCAGCCTACGAGCAGTACTTC; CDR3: CASSLSTGGTSGGAAYEQYF
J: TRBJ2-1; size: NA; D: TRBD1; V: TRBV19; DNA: TGTGCCAGTAGTTGGGACAGGCTGAATGAGCAGTTCTTC; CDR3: CASSWDRLNEQFF
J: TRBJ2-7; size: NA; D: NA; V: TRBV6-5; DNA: TGTGCCAGCAGTAAGCATAGCGGAACCTACGAGCAGTACTTC; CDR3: CASSKHSGTYEQYF
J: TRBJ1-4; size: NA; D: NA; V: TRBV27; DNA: TGTGCCAGCAGTTTATCGACGGAGAATGAAAAACTGTTTTTT; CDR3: CASSLSTENEKLFF
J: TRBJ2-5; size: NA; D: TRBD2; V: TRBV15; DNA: TGTGCCACCAGCCGGGCTGGAGCGGGGGTACGGGAGACCCAGTACTTC; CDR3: CATSRAGAGVRETQYF
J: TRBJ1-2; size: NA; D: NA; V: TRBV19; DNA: TGTGCCAGTTCCCATCGTGATCCAACAAACTATGGCTACACCTTC; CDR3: CASSHRDPTNYGYTF
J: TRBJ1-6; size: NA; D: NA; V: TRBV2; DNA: TGTGCCAGCAGTGCTCAGGGCCTAGGAGCCCTCCACTTT; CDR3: CASSAQGLGALHF
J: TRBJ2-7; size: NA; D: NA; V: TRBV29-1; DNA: TGCAGCGTCCGGACTATATACGAGCAGTACTTC; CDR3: CSVRTIYEQYF
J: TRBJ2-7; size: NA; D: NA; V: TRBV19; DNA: TGTGCCAGTAGTATGGCCCTAAGGGGAATCTACGAGCAGTACTTC; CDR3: CASSMALRGIYEQYF
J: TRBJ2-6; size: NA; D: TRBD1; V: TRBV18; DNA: TGTGCCAGCTCGGGGACAGGGGGCGCCTTTTCTGGGGCCAACGTCCTGACTTTC; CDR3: CASSGTGGAFSGANVLTF
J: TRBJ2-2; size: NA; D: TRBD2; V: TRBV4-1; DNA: TGCGCCAGCAGCCTCGTCGCGGGGGTTCAGAAAAGTCGCGCGAACACCGGGGAGCTGTTTTTT; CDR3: CASSLVAGVQKSRANTGELFF
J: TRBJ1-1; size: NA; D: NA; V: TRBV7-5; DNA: TGTGTCAGAAGCTTGCGGTGGGCGGGCACTGAAGCTTTCTTT; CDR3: CVRSLRWAGTEAFF
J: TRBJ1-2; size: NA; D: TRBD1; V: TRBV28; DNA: TGTGCCAGCCGCCCCTCCGGGACAGGCAACGGCTACACCTTC; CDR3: CASRPSGTGNGYTF
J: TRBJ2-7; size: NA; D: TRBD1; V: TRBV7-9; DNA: TGTGCCAGCAGCTCCGGGACAGGGAGAACCTACGAGCAGTACTTC; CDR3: CASSSGTGRTYEQYF
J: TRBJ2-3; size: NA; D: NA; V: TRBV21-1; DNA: TGTGCCAGCAGCAAAAGGGGCGGGGTTACAGGTACGCAGTATTTT; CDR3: CASSKRGGVTGTQYF
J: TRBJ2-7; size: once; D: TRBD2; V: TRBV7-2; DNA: TGTGCCAGCAGCTTAACTAGCGGCTCCTACGAGCAGTACTTC; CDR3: CASSLTSGSYEQYF
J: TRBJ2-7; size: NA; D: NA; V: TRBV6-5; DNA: TGTGCCAGCAGTTACGGGGCGGGAAGTGTCGGCGAGCAGTACTTC; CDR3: CASSYGAGSVGEQYF
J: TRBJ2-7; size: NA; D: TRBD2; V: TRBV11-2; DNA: TGTGCCAGTAAACTAGTAGCGGGAGCCTCCTACGAGCAGTACTTC; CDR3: CASKLVAGASYEQYF